This TCR beta chain comes out of a study of blood T cell repertoires in COVID-19. Study details: The United States, Italy and Spain supplied acute and convalescent COVID-19 samples. From T cells, B-cell-depleted T cells, or PBMCs came the material, which was cDNA or gDNA.

The germline gives CDR1 GTSNPN, CDR2 SVGIG (reference sequence). The V and J ends lost 2 bases and 8 bases respectively, with 13 bases between them. CDR3 length: 13 residues. The table came from immunoSEQ multiplex PCR; TCRdb's copy has only in-frame clones and leaves some out. The sample shows roughly 130,000 clones, just over 85% of them seen only once. The sequencing sample was made of peripheral blood. The sequence came from a man aged 35-49 years with acute or convalescent COVID-19. The rearrangement links TRBV30 to TRBJ1-5; D may be TRBD1 (5 bases). CDR3 sequence reads: CAWSRGGVEPQHF. Here the CDR3 DNA reads TGTGCCTGGAGTCGGGGCGGGGTAGAGCCCCAGCATTTT.